The entry that follows covers one T cell receptor (beta chain) sequence. The antigen is unknown. One base away lies a much larger clone, so this may be a sequencing read error. Because it lacks the conserved phenylalanine or tryptophan at the end, this CDR3 is likely a read error. The data were obtained in a study of T cell repertoires in cytomegalovirus infection. TCRdb re-derived calls from the reads in MiXCR, one entry per CDR3 protein. The sample yields about 180,000 distinct CDR3 sequences, around an eighth seen once. This CDR3 comprises 13 residues. Germline-derived CDR1 and CDR2 are SGHNT and YYREEE (reference sequence). With 2 bases removed from V and 6 bases from J, the gap between germline ends came to 9 bases. Points from the study as a whole: HLA-C-restricted CMV clonotypes gave the most frequent clonotype in two of eight donors.

The source of this sequence is a human donor in good health (CMV status not recorded). Some clones in this sample may be carry-over from other donors' samples. V is TRBV5-4 and J is TRBJ2-1, with TRBD2 as a possible D gene (5 bases). The sequenced sample consisted of PBMCs. The CDR3 spells CASSFDYLNEQFL. DNA of the CDR3: TGTGCCAGCAGCTTCGACTACCTCAATGAGCAGTTCTTA.